This T cell receptor beta chain was identified in a study of lymphopenia after photon versus proton radiotherapy. Study results and limitations: Under photons, naive T cells and diversity fell while effector/memory populations rose. Better survival with proton therapy was suggested as possible, not demonstrated. After lymphocyte nadir, photon-treated repertoires showed oligoclonal expansion, especially CD8+ Temra.

The CDR3 has 15 residues. Germline values: CDR1 SGHTA, CDR2 FQGNSA. V gave up 2 bases and J gave up 5 bases, with 15 bases separating them. Worth noting for this clone: Its antigen is as yet unknown.

Profiling relied on immunoSEQ multiplex PCR, and the TCRdb table lists in-frame clones only, not all of them. The sample shows tens of thousands of clones, approximately 95% of them seen only once. This TCR came from a woman aged 45-59 years with cholangiocarcinoma. Sequencing was performed on peripheral blood, taken from a patient treated with photon-based radiotherapy. The chain is built from TRBV7-2 and TRBJ1-1; no reliable D call. CDR3 residues: CASSLSGHLKTEAFF. In DNA form, the CDR3 reads TGTGCCAGCAGCTTATCGGGCCACCTTAAAACTGAAGCTTTCTTT.